These 15 T cell receptor beta chains were all obtained from the same sample, sequenced in a study of early T cells in non-severe SARS-CoV-2 infection. Using its own MiXCR run on the 5' RACE reads, TCRdb lists one record per CDR3 protein. The table includes 55,000 to 80,000 distinct CDR3 sequences, around a tenth detected once. Specimen: whole blood. Receptors were obtained from an adult who was a healthcare worker with PCR-confirmed SARS-CoV-2 infection or an uninfected control (not recorded which).

The CDR3 DNA is TGTGCCAGCAGTGATCAGGGCACTACGCAGTATTTT. This gives the protein CASSDQGTTQYF. J is TRBJ2-3 and V is TRBV2; maybe TRBD1 (5 bases). From germline, CDR1 is SNHLY and CDR2 FYNNEI. Between the trimmed V and J ends, which lost 3 bases and 8 bases, there was a span of 9 bases. The CDR3 sequence is 12 residues long.

This clonotype was counted many times. The chain couples TRBV7-8 to TRBJ2-1; tentative D call: TRBD1 (5 bases). The CDR3 totals 16 residues. Germline lookup yields CDR1 SGHVS and CDR2 FQNEAQ. Trimming took off 1 base at V and 7 bases at J, with 17 bases between the two ends. The CDR3 loop is CASSLGVGAGINEQFF. CDR3 DNA sequence: TGTGCCAGCAGCTTAGGGGTTGGGGCCGGCATTAATGAGCAGTTCTTC.

This clonotype was recorded many times. V gene TRBV28 combines with J gene TRBJ1-1, with a tentative D call TRBD1 (5 bases). Germline CDR1 is MDHEN and CDR2 is SYDVKM. Deletions cut 2 bases from V and 8 bases from J, with 9 bases between. This CDR3 region has 12 residues. The CDR3 sequence: CASSLGGSEAFF. DNA of the CDR3: TGTGCCAGCAGTTTAGGGGGATCGGAAGCTTTCTTT.

V is TRBV7-9 and J is TRBJ1-4; 9 bases are shared with TRBD1. V lost 1 base and J lost 8; bases outside the gene matches: 2. Germline lookup yields CDR1 SEHNR and CDR2 FQNEAQ (reference sequence). The CDR3 is 14 residues long. CDR3 loop: CASSLGDRDEKLFF. As DNA, the CDR3 is TGTGCCAGCAGCTTAGGGGACAGGGACGAAAAACTGTTTTTT.

The table lists this clonotype with many counts. This rearrangement joins TRBV7-2 to TRBJ2-5, with 7 bases aligning to TRBD2. The J segment lost 4 bases and the V segment lost 4 bases, leaving 9 bases of the junction unmatched. Germline assignment: CDR1 SGHTA and CDR2 FQGNSA. The CDR3 length is 15 residues. CDR3 nucleotides: TGTGCCAGCAGCTCATCGCGGGGGACTCGAGAGACCCAGTACTTC. Translated, it gives CASSSSRGTRETQYF.

This chain uses TRBV9 with TRBJ2-1; D ambiguous. V was cut by 0 bases and J by 2 bases, with 6 bases left in between. This CDR3 comprises 14 residues. Germline V gene lookup returns CDR1 SGDLS and CDR2 YYNGEE. CDR3 in DNA: TGTGCCAGCAGCGTAGTAGGAACCTACAATGAGCAGTTCTTC. Protein sequence: CASSVVGTYNEQFF.

The chain links TRBV11-2 to TRBJ2-7, with D perhaps TRBD1 (6 bases). Trimming stripped 4 bases from V and 2 bases from J, with 12 bases between. CDR3 length equals 14 residues. Germline V gene sequence: CDR1 SGHAT, CDR2 FQNNGV. CDR3 residues: CASSSDPGAYEQYF. CDR3 bases: TGTGCCAGCAGCTCTGACCCAGGGGCCTACGAGCAGTACTTC.

This clonotype has a count of ten or more. J is TRBJ2-1 and V is TRBV6-6, with unresolved D. The CDR3 covers 18 residues. V lost 4 bases and J 0 bases, leaving 19 bases between the germline ends. Germline V gene lookup returns CDR1 MNHNY and CDR2 SVGAGI (reference sequence). CDR3 protein: CASSSLRPTQSSYNEQFF. CDR3 coding DNA: TGTGCCAGCAGTTCCCTTCGCCCAACTCAGAGCTCCTACAATGAGCAGTTCTTC.

This clonotype has ten or more counts. The V and J genes are TRBV19 and TRBJ1-2; D is unresolved. The CDR3 spans 13 residues. V was clipped by 2 bases and J by 4 bases, with 8 bases between them. CDR1 is LNHDA and CDR2 is SQIVND in the germline V gene (reference sequence). The CDR3 sequence: CASSIQSGYGYTF. In nucleotides, the CDR3 is TGTGCCAGTAGTATACAGTCTGGCTATGGCTACACCTTC.

This clonotype was recorded many times. The chain combines TRBV30 with TRBJ2-1; 10 nucleotides agree with TRBD2. The V gene's germline CDR1 is GTSNPN and CDR2 SVGIG (reference sequence). The CDR3 runs to 15 residues. V shed 1 base, J shed 8 bases, and the junction held 8 bases outside the gene matches. CDR3 protein: CAWSDSGGPSDEQFF. CDR3 in DNA: TGTGCCTGGAGTGATAGCGGGGGGCCTAGCGATGAGCAGTTCTTC.

This clonotype showed up many times. The chain joins TRBV15 to TRBJ1-1, with a weak D call TRBD1 (6 bases). The CDR3 contains 15 residues. The germline V gene has CDR1 LNHNV and CDR2 YYDKDF (reference sequence). V dropped 3 bases and J dropped 0 bases, with 11 bases sitting between them. CDR3 bases: TGTGCCACCAGCAGGCAGGGGTACATGAACACTGAAGCTTTCTTT. It translates to CATSRQGYMNTEAFF. Based on the CDR3 plus reference TRBV15 and TRBJ1-1, the full variable domain is DAMVIQNPRYQVTQFGKPVTLSCSQTLNHNVMYWYQQKSSQAPKLLFHYYDKDFNNEADTPDNFQSRRPNTSFCFLDIRSPGLGDTAMYLCATSRQGYMNTEAFFGQGTRLTVV.

This clonotype has only a few counts. The J gene is TRBJ2-6, the V gene TRBV29-1; no clear D gene. The CDR3 runs 16 residues. CDR1 is SQVTM and CDR2 is ANQGSEA in the germline V gene. V was trimmed by 0 bases and J by 0 bases, leaving 9 bases between them. The CDR3 is CSVEDRSTSGANVLTF. The CDR3 DNA reads TGCAGCGTTGAAGATCGGTCGACCTCTGGGGCCAACGTCCTGACTTTC. Full variable domain (outside the CDR3, taken from reference TRBV29-1 and TRBJ2-6): SAVISQKPSRDICQRGTSLTIQCQVDSQVTMMFWYRQQPGQSLTLIATANQGSEATYESGFVIDKFPISRPNLTFSTLTVSNMSPEDSSIYLCSVEDRSTSGANVLTFGAGSRLTVL.

The CDR3: CASSLGQMRVYYGYTF. Here the CDR3 DNA reads TGTGCCAGCAGCCTCGGCCAAATGAGGGTCTACTATGGCTACACCTTC. The J gene is TRBJ1-2, the V gene TRBV3-1; no reliable D call. The V and J ends lost 4 bases and 3 bases respectively, with 18 bases between them. The CDR3 consists of 16 residues. CDR1 and CDR2 from the germline V gene are LGHDT and YNNKEL (reference sequence).

In this sample, this clonotype turned up many times. The gene calls are TRBV7-9 and TRBJ1-4; TRBD1 aligns across 7 bases. The CDR3 extends over 15 amino acids. V shed 5 bases and J 4 bases; nucleotides not matched to a gene: 7. Germline loops: CDR1 SEHNR, CDR2 FQNEAQ (reference sequence). Here the CDR3 DNA reads TGTGCCAGCAGCCTTGGACAGGCGATTAATGAAAAACTGTTTTTT. Protein sequence: CASSLGQAINEKLFF.

The chain combines TRBV29-1 with TRBJ2-3; D gene uncertain. From germline, CDR1 is SQVTM and CDR2 ANQGSEA. The V and J ends lost 3 bases and 4 bases respectively, with 8 bases between them. The CDR3 spans 12 residues. CDR3 coding DNA: TGCAGCGTTGATCCGGGTTCAGATACGCAGTATTTT. This sequence encodes CSVDPGSDTQYF.